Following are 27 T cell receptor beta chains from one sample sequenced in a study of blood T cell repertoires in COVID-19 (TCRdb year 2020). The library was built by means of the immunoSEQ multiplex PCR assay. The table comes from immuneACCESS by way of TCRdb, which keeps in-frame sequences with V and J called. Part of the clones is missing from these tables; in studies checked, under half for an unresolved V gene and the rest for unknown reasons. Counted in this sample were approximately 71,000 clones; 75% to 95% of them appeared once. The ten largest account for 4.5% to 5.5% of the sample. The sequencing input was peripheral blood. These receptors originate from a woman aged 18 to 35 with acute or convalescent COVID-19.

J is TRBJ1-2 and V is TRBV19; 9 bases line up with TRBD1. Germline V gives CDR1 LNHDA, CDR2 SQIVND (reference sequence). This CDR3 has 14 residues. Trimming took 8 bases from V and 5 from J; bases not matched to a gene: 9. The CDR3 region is CASGDRGLWYGYTF. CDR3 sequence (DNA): TGTGCCAGTGGTGACAGGGGGTTGTGGTATGGCTACACCTTC. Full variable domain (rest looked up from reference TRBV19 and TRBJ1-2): DGGITQSPKYLFRKEGQNVTLSCEQNLNHDAMYWYRQDPGQGLRLIYYSQIVNDFQKGDIAEGYSVSREKKESFPLTVTSAQKNPTAFYLCASGDRGLWYGYTFGSGTRLTVV.

CDR3 sequence reads: CSVEKTGPYGYTF. The CDR3 DNA is TGCAGCGTTGAGAAGACAGGACCTTATGGCTACACCTTC. The chain is built from TRBV29-1 and TRBJ1-2; tentative D call: TRBD1 (6 bases). The CDR3 has 13 residues. Trimming shortened V by 3 bases and J by 5 bases, and 13 bases separated the two germline ends. CDR1 is SQVTM and CDR2 is ANQGSEA in the germline V gene. Filled out from reference TRBV29-1 and TRBJ1-2, the complete variable domain reads SAVISQKPSRDICQRGTSLTIQCQVDSQVTMMFWYRQQPGQSLTLIATANQGSEATYESGFVIDKFPISRPNLTFSTLTVSNMSPEDSSIYLCSVEKTGPYGYTFGSGTRLTVV.

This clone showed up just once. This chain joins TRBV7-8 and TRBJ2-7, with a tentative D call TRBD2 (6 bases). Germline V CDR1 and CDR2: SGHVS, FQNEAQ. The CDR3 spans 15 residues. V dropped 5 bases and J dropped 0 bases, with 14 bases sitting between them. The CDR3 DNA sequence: TGTGCCAGCAGCGCGAAAAGACTAGGCTCCTACGAGCAGTACTTC. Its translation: CASSAKRLGSYEQYF.

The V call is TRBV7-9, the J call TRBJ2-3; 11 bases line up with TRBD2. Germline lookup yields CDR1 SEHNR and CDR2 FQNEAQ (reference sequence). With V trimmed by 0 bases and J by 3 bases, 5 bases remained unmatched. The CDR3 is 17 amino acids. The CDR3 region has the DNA TGTGCCAGCAGCTTAGCACTAGCGGGGGAGGCGACAGATACGCAGTATTTT. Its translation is CASSLALAGEATDTQYF.

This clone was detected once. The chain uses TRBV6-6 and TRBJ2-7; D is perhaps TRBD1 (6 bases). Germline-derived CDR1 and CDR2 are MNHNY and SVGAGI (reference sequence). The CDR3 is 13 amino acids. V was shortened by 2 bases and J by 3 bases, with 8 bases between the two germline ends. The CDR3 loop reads CASSYTGYYEQYF. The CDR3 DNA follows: TGTGCCAGCAGTTACACAGGGTACTACGAGCAGTACTTC.

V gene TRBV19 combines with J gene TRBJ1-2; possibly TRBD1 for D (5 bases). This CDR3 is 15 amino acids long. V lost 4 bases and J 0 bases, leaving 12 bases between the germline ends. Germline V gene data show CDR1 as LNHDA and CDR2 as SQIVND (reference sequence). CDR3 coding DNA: TGTGCCAGTAGTACTCCCGGGGGAGCTAACTATGGCTACACCTTC. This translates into CASSTPGGANYGYTF.

The CDR3 reads CASSLVGDTLRIYNEQFF. CDR3 DNA sequence: TGTGCCAGCAGCTTAGTGGGGGACACCCTAAGAATTTACAATGAGCAGTTCTTC. The chain has TRBV7-2 and TRBJ2-1; D is possibly TRBD1 (6 bases). This CDR3 spans 18 amino acids. The V gene's germline CDR1 is SGHTA and CDR2 FQGNSA. The V end was cut by 1 base, the J end by 4 bases, with 20 bases between.

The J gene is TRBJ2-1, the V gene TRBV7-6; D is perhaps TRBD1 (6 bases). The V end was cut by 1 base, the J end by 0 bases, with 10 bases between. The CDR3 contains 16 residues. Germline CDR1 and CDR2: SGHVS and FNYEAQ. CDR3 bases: TGTGCCAGCAGCTTAGATCAGGGGAGCTCCTACAATGAGCAGTTCTTC. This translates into CASSLDQGSSYNEQFF.

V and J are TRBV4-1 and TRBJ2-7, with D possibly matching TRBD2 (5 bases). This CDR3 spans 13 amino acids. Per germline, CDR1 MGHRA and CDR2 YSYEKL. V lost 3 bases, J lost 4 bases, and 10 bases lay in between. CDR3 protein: CASSQFGDYEQYF. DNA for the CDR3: TGCGCCAGCAGCCAGTTCGGGGATTACGAGCAGTACTTC.

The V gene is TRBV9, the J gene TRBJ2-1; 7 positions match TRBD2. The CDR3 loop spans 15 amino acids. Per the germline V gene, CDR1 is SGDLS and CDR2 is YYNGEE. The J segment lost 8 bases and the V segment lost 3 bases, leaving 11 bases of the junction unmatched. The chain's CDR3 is CASSATGTNVDEQFF. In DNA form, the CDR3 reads TGTGCCAGCAGCGCCACCGGGACTAATGTAGATGAGCAGTTCTTC.

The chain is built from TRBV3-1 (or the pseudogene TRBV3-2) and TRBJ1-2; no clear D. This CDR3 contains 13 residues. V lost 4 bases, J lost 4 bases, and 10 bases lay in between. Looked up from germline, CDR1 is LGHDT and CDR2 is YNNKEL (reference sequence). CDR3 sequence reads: CASSPREGYGYTF. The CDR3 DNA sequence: TGTGCCAGCAGCCCCCGAGAGGGCTATGGCTACACCTTC.

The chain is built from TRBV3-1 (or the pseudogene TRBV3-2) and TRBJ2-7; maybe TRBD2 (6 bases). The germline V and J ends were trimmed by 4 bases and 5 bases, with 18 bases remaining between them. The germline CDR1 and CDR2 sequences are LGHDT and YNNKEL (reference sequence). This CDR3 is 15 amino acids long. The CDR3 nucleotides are TGTGCCAGCAGCCCGGGGGTTTCGGACGCTGACGAGCAGTACTTC. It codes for CASSPGVSDADEQYF.

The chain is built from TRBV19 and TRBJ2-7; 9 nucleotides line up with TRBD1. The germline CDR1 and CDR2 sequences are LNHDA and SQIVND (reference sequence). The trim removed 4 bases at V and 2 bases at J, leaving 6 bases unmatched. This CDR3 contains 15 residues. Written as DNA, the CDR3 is TGTGCCAGTAGTACCAGGACAGGGGAGGCCTACGAGCAGTACTTC. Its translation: CASSTRTGEAYEQYF.

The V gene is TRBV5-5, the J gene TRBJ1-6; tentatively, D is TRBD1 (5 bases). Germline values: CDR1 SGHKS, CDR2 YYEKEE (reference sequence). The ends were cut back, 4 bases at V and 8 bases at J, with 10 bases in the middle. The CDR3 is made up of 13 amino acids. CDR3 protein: CASSSPGYSPLHF. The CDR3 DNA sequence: TGTGCCAGCAGCAGCCCAGGGTATTCACCCCTCCACTTT.

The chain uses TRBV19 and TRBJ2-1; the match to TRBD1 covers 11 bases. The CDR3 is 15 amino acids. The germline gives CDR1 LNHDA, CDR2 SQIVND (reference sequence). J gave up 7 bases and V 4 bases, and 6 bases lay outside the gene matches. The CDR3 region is CASSRDRGKGNEQFF. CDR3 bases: TGTGCCAGTAGTAGGGACAGGGGGAAAGGAAATGAGCAGTTCTTC.

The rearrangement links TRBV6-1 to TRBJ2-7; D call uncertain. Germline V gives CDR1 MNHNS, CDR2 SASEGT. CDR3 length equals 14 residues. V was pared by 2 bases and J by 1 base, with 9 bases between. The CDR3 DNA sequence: TGTGCCAGCAGTGAATGGGCAGCTTCCTACGAGCAGTACTTC. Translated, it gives CASSEWAASYEQYF.

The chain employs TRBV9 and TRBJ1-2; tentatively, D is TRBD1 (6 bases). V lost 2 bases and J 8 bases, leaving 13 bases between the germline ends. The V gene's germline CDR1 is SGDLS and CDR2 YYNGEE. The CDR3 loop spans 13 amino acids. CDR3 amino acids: CASSVDRTRGYTF. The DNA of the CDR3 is TGTGCCAGCAGCGTCGACAGGACACGCGGCTACACCTTC.

The CDR3 region is CSAKSGFGVYEQYF. The CDR3 coding sequence is TGCAGCGCGAAATCGGGGTTTGGGGTTTACGAGCAGTACTTC. The chain carries TRBV29-1 and TRBJ2-7, with a weak D call TRBD2 (5 bases). Germline V gives CDR1 SQVTM, CDR2 ANQGSEA. V was cut by 7 bases and J by 4 bases, with 20 bases left in between. The CDR3 sequence is 14 residues long.

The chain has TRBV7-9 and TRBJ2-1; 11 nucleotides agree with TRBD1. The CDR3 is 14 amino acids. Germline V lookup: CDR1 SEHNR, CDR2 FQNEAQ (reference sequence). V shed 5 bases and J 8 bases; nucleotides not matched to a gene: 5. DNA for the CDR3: TGTGCCAGCAGCCCTGGGACAGGGGGGGATGAGCAGTTCTTC. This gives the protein CASSPGTGGDEQFF.

CDR3 protein: CASSLATGWNQPQHF. The CDR3 nucleotides are TGTGCCAGCAGCTTAGCTACAGGGTGGAACCAGCCCCAGCATTTT. The gene calls are TRBV7-8 and TRBJ1-5; TRBD1 might be the D (6 bases). V lost 0 bases to trimming and J lost 7 bases, with 13 bases between them. CDR1 and CDR2 from the germline V gene are SGHVS and FQNEAQ. The CDR3 length is 15 residues.

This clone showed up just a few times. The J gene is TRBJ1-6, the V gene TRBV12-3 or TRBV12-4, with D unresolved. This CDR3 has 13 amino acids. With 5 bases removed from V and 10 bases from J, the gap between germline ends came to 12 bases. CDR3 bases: TGTGCCAGCAGTACCAGAGGGAACTCACCCCTCCACTTT. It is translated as CASSTRGNSPLHF.

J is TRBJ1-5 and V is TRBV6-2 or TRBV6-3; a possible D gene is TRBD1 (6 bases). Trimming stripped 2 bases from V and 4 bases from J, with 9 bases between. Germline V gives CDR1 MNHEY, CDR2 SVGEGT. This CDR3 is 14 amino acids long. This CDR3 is CASSYAGVNQPQHF. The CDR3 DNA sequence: TGTGCCAGCAGTTACGCAGGGGTTAATCAGCCCCAGCATTTT.

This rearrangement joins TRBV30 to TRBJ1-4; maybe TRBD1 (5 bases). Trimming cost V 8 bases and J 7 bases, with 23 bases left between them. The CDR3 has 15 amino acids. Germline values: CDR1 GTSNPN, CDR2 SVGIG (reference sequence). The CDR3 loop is CALGPEHRNGEKLFF. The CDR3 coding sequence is TGTGCCCTTGGACCCGAGCACAGGAATGGTGAAAAACTGTTTTTT.

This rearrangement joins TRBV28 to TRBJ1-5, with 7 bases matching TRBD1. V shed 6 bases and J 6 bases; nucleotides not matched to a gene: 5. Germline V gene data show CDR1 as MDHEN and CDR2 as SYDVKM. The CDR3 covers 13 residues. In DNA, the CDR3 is TGTGCCAGCAGCTGGACAGGTTTTCAGCCCCAGCATTTT. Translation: CASSWTGFQPQHF.

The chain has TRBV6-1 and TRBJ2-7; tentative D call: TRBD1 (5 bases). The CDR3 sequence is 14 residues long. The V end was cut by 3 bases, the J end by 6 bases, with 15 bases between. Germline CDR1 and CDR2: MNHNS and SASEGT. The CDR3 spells CASSEDTALLEQYF. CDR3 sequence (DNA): TGTGCCAGCAGTGAGGACACCGCTCTTCTCGAGCAGTACTTC.

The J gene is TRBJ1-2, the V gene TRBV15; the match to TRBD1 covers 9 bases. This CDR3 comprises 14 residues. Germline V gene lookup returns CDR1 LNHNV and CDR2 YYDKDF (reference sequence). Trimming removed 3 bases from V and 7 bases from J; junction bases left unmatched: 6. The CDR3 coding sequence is TGTGCCACCAGCAGCCGGGACAGGGTTCCTGGCTACACCTTC. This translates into CATSSRDRVPGYTF.

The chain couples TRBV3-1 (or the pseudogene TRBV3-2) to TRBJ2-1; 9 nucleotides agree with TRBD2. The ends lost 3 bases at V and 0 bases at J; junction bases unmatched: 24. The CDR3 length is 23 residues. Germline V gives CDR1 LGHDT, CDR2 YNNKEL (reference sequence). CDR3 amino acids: CASSQRETPGLAWGLSSYNEQFF. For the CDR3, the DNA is TGTGCCAGCAGCCAGAGAGAGACCCCGGGACTAGCATGGGGACTCAGCTCCTACAATGAGCAGTTCTTC.